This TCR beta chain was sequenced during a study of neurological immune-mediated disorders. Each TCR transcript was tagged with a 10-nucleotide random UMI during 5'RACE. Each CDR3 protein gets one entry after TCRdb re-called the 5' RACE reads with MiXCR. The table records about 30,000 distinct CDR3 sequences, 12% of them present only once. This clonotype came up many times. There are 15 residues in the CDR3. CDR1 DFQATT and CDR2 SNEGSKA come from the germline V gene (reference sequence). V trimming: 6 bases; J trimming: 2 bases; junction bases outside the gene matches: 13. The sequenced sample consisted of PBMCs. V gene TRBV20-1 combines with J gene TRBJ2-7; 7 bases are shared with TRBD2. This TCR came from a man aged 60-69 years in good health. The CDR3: CSAPIYPSGPYEQYF. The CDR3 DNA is TGCAGTGCGCCTATTTATCCTAGCGGACCCTACGAGCAGTACTTC.